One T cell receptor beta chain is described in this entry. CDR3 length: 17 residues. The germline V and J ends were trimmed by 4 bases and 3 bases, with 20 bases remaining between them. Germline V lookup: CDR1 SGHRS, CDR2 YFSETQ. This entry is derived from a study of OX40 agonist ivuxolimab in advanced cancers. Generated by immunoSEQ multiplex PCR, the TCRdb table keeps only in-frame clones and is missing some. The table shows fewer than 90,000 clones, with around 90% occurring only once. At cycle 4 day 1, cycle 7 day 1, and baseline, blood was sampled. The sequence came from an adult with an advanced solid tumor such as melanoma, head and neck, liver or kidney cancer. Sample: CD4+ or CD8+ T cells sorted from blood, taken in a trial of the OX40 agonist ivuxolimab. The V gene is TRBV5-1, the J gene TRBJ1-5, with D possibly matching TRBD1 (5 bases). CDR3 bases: TGCGCCAGCAGCAATTCCGAAGACAGCGGGCTCAATCAGCCCCAGCATTTT. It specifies CASSNSEDSGLNQPQHF.